The subject of this entry is one T cell receptor beta chain. Other nucleotide sequences from this sample produce the same CDR3. V was clipped by 5 bases and J by 2 bases, with 10 bases between them. From germline, CDR1 is LNHDA and CDR2 SQIVND (reference sequence). This CDR3 has 14 residues. This entry is derived from a study of shared clonotypes between healthy human individuals. Method: immunoSEQ multiplex PCR; TCRdb's copy keeps in-frame clones and lacks some. The sample has 2 million to 2.5 million clones; roughly 95% are singletons. This clonotype was obtained from a man between 18 and 29 years old in good health. Input material: naive CD4+ T cells sorted from blood. Regarding subset: CD45RA+ positively selected. The rearrangement joins TRBV19 to TRBJ1-5; a possible D gene is TRBD1 (5 bases). The CDR3: CASSSQGGNQPQHF. Here the CDR3 DNA reads TGTGCCAGTAGTTCCCAGGGAGGCAATCAGCCCCAGCATTTT.